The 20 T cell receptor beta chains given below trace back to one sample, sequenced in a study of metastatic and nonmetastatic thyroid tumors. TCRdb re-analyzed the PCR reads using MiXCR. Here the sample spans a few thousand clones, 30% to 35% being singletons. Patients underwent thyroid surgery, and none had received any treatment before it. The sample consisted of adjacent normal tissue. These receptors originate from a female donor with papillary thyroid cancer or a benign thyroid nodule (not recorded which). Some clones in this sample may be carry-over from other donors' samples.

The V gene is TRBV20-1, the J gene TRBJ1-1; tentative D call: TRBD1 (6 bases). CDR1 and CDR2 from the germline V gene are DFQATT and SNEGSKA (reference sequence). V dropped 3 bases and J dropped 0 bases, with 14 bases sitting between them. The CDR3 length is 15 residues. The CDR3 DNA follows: TGCAGTGCTAGTACAGGGATGGAGTTGAACACTGAAGCTTTCTTT. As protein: CSASTGMELNTEAFF.

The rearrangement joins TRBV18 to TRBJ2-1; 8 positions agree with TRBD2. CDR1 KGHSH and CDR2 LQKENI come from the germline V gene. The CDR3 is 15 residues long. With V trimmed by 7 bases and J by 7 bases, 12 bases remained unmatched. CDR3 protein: CASYAGGAGVNEQFF. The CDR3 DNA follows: TGTGCCAGCTACGCCGGGGGAGCGGGAGTTAATGAGCAGTTCTTC.

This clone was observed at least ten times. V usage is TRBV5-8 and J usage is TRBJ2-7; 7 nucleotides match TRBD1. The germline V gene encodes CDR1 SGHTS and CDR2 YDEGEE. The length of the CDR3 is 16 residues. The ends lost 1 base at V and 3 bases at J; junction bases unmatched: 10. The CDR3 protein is CASSLHRGIHYYEQYF. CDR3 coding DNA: TGTGCCAGCAGCTTGCACAGGGGAATTCACTACTACGAGCAGTACTTC.

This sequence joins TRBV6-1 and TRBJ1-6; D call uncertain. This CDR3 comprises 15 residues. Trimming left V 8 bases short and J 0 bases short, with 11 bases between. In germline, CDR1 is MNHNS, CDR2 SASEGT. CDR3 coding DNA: TGTGCCAGCTCCCTGTTAGGCTCCTATAATTCACCCCTCCACTTT. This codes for CASSLLGSYNSPLHF.

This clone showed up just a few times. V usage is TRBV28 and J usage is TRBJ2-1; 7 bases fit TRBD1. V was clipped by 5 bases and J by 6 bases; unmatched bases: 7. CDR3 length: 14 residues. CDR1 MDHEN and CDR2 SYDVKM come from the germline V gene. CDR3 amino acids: CASSLPGDSNEQFF. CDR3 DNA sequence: TGTGCCAGCAGTCTCCCCGGGGACAGCAATGAGCAGTTCTTC.

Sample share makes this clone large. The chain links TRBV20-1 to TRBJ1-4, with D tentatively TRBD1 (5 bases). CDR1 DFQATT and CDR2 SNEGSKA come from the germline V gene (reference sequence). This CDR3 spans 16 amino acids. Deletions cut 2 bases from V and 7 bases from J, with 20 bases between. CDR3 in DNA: TGCAGTGCTAGATGGCCTGCCTCGGGGGGTGTTGAAAAACTGTTTTTT. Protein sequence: CSARWPASGGVEKLFF.

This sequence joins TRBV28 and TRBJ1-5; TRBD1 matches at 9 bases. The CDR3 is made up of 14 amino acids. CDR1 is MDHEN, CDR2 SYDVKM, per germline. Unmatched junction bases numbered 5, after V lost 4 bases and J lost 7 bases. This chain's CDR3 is CASSYGTGNQPQHF. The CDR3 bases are TGTGCCAGCAGTTACGGGACAGGGAACCAGCCCCAGCATTTT.

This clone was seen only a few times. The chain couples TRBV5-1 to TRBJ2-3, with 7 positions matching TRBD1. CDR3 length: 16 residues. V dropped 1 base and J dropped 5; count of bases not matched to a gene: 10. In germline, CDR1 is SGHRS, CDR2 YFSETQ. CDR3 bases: TGCGCCAGCAGCTTGCAGGGGGTGGTGGGTGAAGATACGCAGTATTTT. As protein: CASSLQGVVGEDTQYF.

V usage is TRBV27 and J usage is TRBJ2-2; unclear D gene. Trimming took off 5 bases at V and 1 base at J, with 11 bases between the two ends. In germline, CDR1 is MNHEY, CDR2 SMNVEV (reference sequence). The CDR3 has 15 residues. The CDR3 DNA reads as TGTGCCAGCAGTCAACGGGCGCAGAACACCGGGGAGCTGTTTTTT. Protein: CASSQRAQNTGELFF.

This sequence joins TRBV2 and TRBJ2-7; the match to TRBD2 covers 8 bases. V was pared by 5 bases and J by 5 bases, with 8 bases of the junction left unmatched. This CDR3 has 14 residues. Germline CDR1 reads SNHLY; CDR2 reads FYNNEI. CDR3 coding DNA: TGTGCCAGCAGTCTCCCAGCGGGAGAACACGAGCAGTACTTC. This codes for CASSLPAGEHEQYF.

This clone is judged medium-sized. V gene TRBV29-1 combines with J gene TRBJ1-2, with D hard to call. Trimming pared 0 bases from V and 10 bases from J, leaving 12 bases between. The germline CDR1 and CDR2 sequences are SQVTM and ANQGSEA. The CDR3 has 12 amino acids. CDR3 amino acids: CSVEDRPRAYTF. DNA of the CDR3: TGCAGCGTTGAAGATCGGCCAAGGGCCTACACCTTC.

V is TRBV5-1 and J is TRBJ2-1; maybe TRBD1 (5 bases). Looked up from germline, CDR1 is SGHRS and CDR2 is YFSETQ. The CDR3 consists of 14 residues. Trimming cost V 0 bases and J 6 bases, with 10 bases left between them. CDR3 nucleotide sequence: TGCGCCAGCAGCTTGGACAGGTTTTCCAATGAGCAGTTCTTC. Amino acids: CASSLDRFSNEQFF.

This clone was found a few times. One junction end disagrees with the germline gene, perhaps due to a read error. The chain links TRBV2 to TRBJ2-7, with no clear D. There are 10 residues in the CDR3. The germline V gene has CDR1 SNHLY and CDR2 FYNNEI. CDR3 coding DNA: TGTGCCAGCAGATCCTATGAGCAGTACTTC. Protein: CASRSYEQYF.

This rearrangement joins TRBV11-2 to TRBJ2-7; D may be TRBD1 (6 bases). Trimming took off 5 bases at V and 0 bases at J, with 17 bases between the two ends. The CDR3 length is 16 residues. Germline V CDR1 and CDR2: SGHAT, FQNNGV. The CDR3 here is CASSLKTGLSSYEQYF. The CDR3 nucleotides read TGTGCCAGCAGCCTGAAGACAGGTCTTAGCTCCTACGAGCAGTACTTC.

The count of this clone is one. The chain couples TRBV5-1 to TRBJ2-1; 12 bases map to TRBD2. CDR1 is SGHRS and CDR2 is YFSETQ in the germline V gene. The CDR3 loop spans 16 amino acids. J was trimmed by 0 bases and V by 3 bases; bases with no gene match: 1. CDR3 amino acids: CASSSTSGSSYNEQFF. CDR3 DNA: TGCGCCAGCAGCTCGACTAGCGGGAGCTCCTACAATGAGCAGTTCTTC.

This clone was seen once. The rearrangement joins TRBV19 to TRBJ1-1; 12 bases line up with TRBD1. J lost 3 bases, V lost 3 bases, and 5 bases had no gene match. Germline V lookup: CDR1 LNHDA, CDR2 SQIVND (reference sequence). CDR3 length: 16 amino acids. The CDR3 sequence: CASSIGTGGFDTEAFF. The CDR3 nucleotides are TGTGCCAGTAGTATCGGGACAGGGGGCTTTGACACTGAAGCTTTCTTT.

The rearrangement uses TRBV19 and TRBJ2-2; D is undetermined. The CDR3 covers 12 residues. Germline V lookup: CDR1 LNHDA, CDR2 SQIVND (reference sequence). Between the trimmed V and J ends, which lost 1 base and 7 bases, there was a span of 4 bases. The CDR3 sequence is CASSIGSGELFF. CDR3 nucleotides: TGTGCCAGTAGTATAGGAAGCGGGGAGCTGTTTTTT.

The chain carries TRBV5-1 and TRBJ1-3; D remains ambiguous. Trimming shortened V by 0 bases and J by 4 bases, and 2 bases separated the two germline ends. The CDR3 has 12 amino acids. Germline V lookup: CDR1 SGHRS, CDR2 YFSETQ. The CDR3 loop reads CASSLEGNTIYF. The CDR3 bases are TGCGCCAGCAGCTTGGAAGGAAACACCATATATTTT.

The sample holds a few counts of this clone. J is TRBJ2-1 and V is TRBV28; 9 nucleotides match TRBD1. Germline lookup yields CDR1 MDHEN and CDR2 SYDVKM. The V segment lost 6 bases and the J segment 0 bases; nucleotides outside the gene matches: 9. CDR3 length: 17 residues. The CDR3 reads CASSPGQGPSSYNEQFF. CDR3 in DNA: TGTGCCAGCAGCCCGGGACAGGGCCCTAGCTCCTACAATGAGCAGTTCTTC.

The chain's CDR3 is CASSSTTTRSTSGRGNEQFF. CDR3 sequence (DNA): TGTGCCAGCAGTTCGACCACCACCCGAAGTACTAGCGGGAGGGGGAATGAGCAGTTCTTC. This sequence joins TRBV28 and TRBJ2-1; 13 bases line up with TRBD2. Losses at the gene ends were 4 bases for V and 7 bases for J; bases not matched to a gene: 19. This CDR3 spans 20 amino acids. In germline, CDR1 is MDHEN, CDR2 SYDVKM.